These T cell receptor beta chains were read from a single sample in a study of blood T cell repertoires in COVID-19. Produced via immunoSEQ multiplex PCR; TCRdb's table is partial and in-frame only. The sample includes some 190,000 clones, 70% to 90% of them seen just once. Sequencing was done on a sample of peripheral blood. The receptor set was obtained from a woman in her thirties or forties who had recovered from COVID-19. CDR3s include the opening cysteine and the closing phenylalanine or tryptophan. Each record gives: J gene, D gene, V gene, clone size, CDR3 DNA, CDR3 protein. D genes are given only for firm matches. Not all rows give a size; the values are once, few, many and, for expanded clones, a class.

TRBJ1-2	TRBD1	TRBV27	NA	TGTGCCAGCAGTGTGAAACAGGGGGCCAACTATGGCTACACCTTC	CASSVKQGANYGYTF
TRBJ2-7	TRBD2	TRBV9	NA	TGTGCCAGCAGCCTAAGTGGGGCTAGCGGGGCCTTCTCCTACGAGCAGTACTTC	CASSLSGASGAFSYEQYF
TRBJ1-1	TRBD1	TRBV10-3	NA	TGTGCCATCAGTGAGTCGGGTATGGGACAGCAGAACACTGAAGCTTTCTTT	CAISESGMGQQNTEAFF
TRBJ2-7	NA	TRBV29-1	NA	TGCAGCGTTGGTTTCAGCTCCTACGAGCAGTACTTC	CSVGFSSYEQYF
TRBJ1-2	NA	TRBV14	NA	TGTGCCAGCAGCCAAGATCCTGGCGGGACGGCCTACGGCTACACCTTC	CASSQDPGGTAYGYTF
TRBJ2-3	TRBD2	TRBV7-3	NA	TGTGCCAGCAGCTTAGCGGGAGGTGGCGCAGATACGCAGTATTTT	CASSLAGGGADTQYF
TRBJ2-3	TRBD2	TRBV7-2	NA	TGTGCCAGCAGACCTCCTGGGGGGGACACAGATACGCAGTATTTT	CASRPPGGDTDTQYF
TRBJ2-4	TRBD1	TRBV15	NA	TGTGCCACCCTCGAGCCGACAGGGTTCCTGGGGTTAGCCAAAAACATTCAGTACTTC	CATLEPTGFLGLAKNIQYF
TRBJ1-1	NA	TRBV12-3/TRBV12-4	NA	TGTGCCAGCAGTTTGCGCGAGGACACTGAAGCTTTCTTT	CASSLREDTEAFF
TRBJ2-1	NA	TRBV27	NA	TGTGCCAGCGGCAGCCGGGACAAATCCTACAATGAGCAGTTCTTC	CASGSRDKSYNEQFF
TRBJ2-5	NA	TRBV4-3	once	TGCGCCAGCAGCCAAGACATCATGGGCAGGGGCGAGACCCAGTACTTC	CASSQDIMGRGETQYF
TRBJ2-1	TRBD2	TRBV18	NA	TGTGCCAGCTCACCGGAGCGGGGTCTAAGATCCTACAATGAGCAGTTCTTC	CASSPERGLRSYNEQFF
TRBJ2-2	NA	TRBV6-5	NA	TGTGCCAGCAGAATACTGAACACCGGGGAGCTGTTTTTT	CASRILNTGELFF
TRBJ1-1	NA	TRBV28	NA	TGTGCCAGCAGCCTCGTCGGAGGGATCACTGAAGCTTTCTTT	CASSLVGGITEAFF
TRBJ2-7	TRBD1	TRBV20-1	NA	TGCAGTGCTAGTCTTCCCACAGGGGCAAACTACGAGCAGTACTTC	CSASLPTGANYEQYF
TRBJ2-1	NA	TRBV30	NA	TGTGCCTGGAGTGTTGGACTCTTGAGCTCCTACAATGAGCAGTTCTTC	CAWSVGLLSSYNEQFF
TRBJ2-2	TRBD1	TRBV29-1	NA	TGCAGCGTGGGACAGGCAGGCACCGGGGAGCTGTTTTTT	CSVGQAGTGELFF
TRBJ1-4	TRBD1	TRBV5-4	NA	TGTGCCAGCAGCTCCGGGACAGATTTCGAAAAACTGTTTTTT	CASSSGTDFEKLFF
TRBJ2-1	NA	TRBV7-6	NA	TGTGCCAGCAGCTTAGCGCCAGCCGGGGGCTCCTACAATGAGCAGTTCTTC	CASSLAPAGGSYNEQFF
TRBJ2-7	NA	TRBV5-1	few	TGCGCCAGCAGCCGCGGACACTTAGGTGCCGAGCAGTACTTC	CASSRGHLGAEQYF
TRBJ2-3	NA	TRBV7-9	NA	TGTGCCAGCAGCTTAAGACAGACTAGCACAGATACGCAGTATTTT	CASSLRQTSTDTQYF
TRBJ1-1	NA	TRBV19	few	TGTGCCAGTAGTATAGGGATGACAGGAATGAACACTGAAGCTTTCTTT	CASSIGMTGMNTEAFF
TRBJ2-5	NA	TRBV18	NA	TGTGCCAGCTCACCACGGAGACAAGAGACCCAGTACTTC	CASSPRRQETQYF
TRBJ2-1	NA	TRBV29-1	NA	TGCAGCGCCACGACAGCTACTGCGTACAATGAGCAGTTCTTC	CSATTATAYNEQFF
TRBJ1-1	NA	TRBV3-1/TRBV3-2	NA	TGTGCCAGCAGCCAAGAACTAGATGAAGCTTTCTTT	CASSQELDEAFF
TRBJ1-3	NA	TRBV10-3	NA	TGTGCCATCAGAGCAGACACGAGCTCTGGAAACACCATATATTTT	CAIRADTSSGNTIYF
TRBJ2-1	NA	TRBV6-2/TRBV6-3	NA	TGTGCCAGCAGCCCTACCCCTGCGGGCGTAGTTTACAATGAGCAGTTCTTC	CASSPTPAGVVYNEQFF
TRBJ1-5	NA	TRBV5-1	NA	TGCGCCAGCAGCGCCGGTGGGGGGAGCAATCAGCCCCAGCATTTT	CASSAGGGSNQPQHF
TRBJ1-1	NA	TRBV5-4	NA	TGTGCCAGCAGCCTCCCCTCTCTGAACACTGAAGCTTTCTTT	CASSLPSLNTEAFF
TRBJ2-7	NA	TRBV19	NA	TGTGCCAGTAGCCGCGCAGGACTCTACGAGCAGTACTTC	CASSRAGLYEQYF
TRBJ1-2	TRBD1	TRBV6-2/TRBV6-3	NA	TGTGCCAGCAGTTACTCGGACAGGGGGCGATATCAGGGCTACACCTTC	CASSYSDRGRYQGYTF
TRBJ2-1	TRBD1	TRBV14	NA	TGTGCCAGCAGCCAAGGAGGGACAGACAATGAGCAGTTCTTC	CASSQGGTDNEQFF
TRBJ1-1	TRBD1	TRBV6-2/TRBV6-3	NA	TGTGCCAGCAGCCGCGACAGGGGGATGACTGAAGCTTTCTTT	CASSRDRGMTEAFF
TRBJ2-1	TRBD2	TRBV5-1	NA	TGCGCCAGCAGCTTGGAGAGGACTAGCGCGGATGAGCAGTTCTTC	CASSLERTSADEQFF
TRBJ1-1	NA	TRBV7-9	NA	TGTGCCAGCACCGAGCGGGGACTGGGTGAAGCTTTCTTT	CASTERGLGEAFF
TRBJ2-5	NA	TRBV18	NA	TGTGCCAGCTCACCCATCACCGGACAGCAAGAGACCCAGTACTTC	CASSPITGQQETQYF
TRBJ2-7	NA	TRBV10-3	NA	TGTGCCACCCAACAGGGCACCTACGAGCAGTACTTC	CATQQGTYEQYF
TRBJ2-3	TRBD2	TRBV19	NA	TGTGCCAGTAGTATAGGACTAGCCGGAGATACGCAGTATTTT	CASSIGLAGDTQYF
TRBJ2-2	TRBD1	TRBV6-5	NA	TGTGCCAGCACCAGACAGGGATCGGTCACCGGGGAGCTGTTTTTT	CASTRQGSVTGELFF
TRBJ2-1	NA	TRBV2	NA	TGTGCCAGCAGCGTGAGGGTCGACAATGAGCAGTTCTTC	CASSVRVDNEQFF
TRBJ1-3	NA	TRBV7-2	NA	TGTGCCAGCAGCTTAACGGGTGAACTCGGAAACACCATATATTTT	CASSLTGELGNTIYF